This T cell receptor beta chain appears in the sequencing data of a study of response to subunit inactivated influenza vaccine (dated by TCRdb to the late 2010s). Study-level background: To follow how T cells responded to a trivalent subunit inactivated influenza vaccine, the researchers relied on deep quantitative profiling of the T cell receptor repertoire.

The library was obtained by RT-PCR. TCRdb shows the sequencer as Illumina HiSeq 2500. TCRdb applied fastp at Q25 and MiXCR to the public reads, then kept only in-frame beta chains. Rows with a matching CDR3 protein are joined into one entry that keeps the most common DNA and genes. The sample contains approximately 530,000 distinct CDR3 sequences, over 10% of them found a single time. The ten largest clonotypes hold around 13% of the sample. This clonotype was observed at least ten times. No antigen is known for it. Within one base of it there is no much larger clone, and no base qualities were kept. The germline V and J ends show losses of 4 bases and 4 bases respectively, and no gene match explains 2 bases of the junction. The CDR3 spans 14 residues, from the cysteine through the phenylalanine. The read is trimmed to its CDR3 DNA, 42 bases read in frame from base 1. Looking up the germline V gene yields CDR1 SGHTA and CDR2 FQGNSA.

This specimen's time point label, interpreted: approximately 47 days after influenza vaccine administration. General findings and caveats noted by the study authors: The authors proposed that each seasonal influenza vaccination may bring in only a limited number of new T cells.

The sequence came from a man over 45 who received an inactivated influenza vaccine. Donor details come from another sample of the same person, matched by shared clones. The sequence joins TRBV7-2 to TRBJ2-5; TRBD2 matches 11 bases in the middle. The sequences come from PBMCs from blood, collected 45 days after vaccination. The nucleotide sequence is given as TGTGCCAGCAGCTCTAGCGGGGGGAGAGAGACCCAGTACTTC. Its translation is CASSSSGGRETQYF.